This T cell receptor beta chain was sequenced during a study of shared clonotypes between healthy human individuals. Naivety among CD8 cells was defined by CD45RO negativity and positive CCR7 selection, thereby excluding terminally differentiated effector memory CD45RA+ cells. Libraries were prepared by immunoSEQ multiplex PCR; TCRdb keeps only in-frame clonotypes and omits some of them. The sample lists some 2 million clones, about 94% occurring once. The CDR3 runs 16 residues. The ends were cut back, 4 bases at V and 3 bases at J, with 20 bases in the middle. CDR1 and CDR2 (germline): SGHKS, YYEKEE (reference sequence). The study, taken as a whole, reports: Sharing of clonotypes among donors was expected to vary with sequencing depth.

Note on this clone: Antigen: not known.

Material: naive CD8+ T cells sorted from blood. This receptor was taken from a man younger than 35 in good health. The chain uses TRBV5-5 and TRBJ2-7, with D perhaps being TRBD1 or TRBD2 (5 bases each). CDR3: CASSGETELFVYEQYF. CDR3 nucleotide sequence: TGTGCCAGCAGCGGGGAGACAGAATTGTTTGTCTACGAGCAGTACTTC.